The next 16 T cell receptor beta chains were all read from a single sample in a study of blood T cells in healthy people across ages. Then a second PCR, running about 7 to 11 cycles, was carried out with a sample-barcoded 5' primer and a J-beta primer mix. TCRdb reanalysed the 5' RACE reads using MiXCR and keeps one entry per CDR3 protein. Counted here are over a million distinct CDR3 sequences, less than 50% occurring once; the ten biggest clones make up approximately 20%. Material: blood. Source of these receptors: a woman aged 60-70 years in good health.

This clonotype was seen a few times. The rearrangement uses TRBV3-1 and TRBJ2-7; 10 bases fit TRBD2. The CDR3 extends over 15 amino acids. In germline, CDR1 is LGHDT, CDR2 YNNKEL (reference sequence). J was trimmed by 2 bases and V by 1 base; bases with no gene match: 2. CDR3 in amino acids: CASSQVLAGPYEQYF. Here the CDR3 DNA reads TGTGCCAGCAGCCAAGTACTAGCGGGGCCCTACGAGCAGTACTTC.

The V gene is TRBV6-6, the J gene TRBJ2-7; the D call may be TRBD1 or TRBD2 (5 bases each). Germline CDR1 reads MNHNY; CDR2 reads SVGAGI (reference sequence). The CDR3 extends over 14 amino acids. The V end was cut by 0 bases, the J end by 2 bases, with 8 bases between. The DNA of the CDR3 is TGTGCCAGCAGTTACTCTCCGGGGCCCTACGAGCAGTACTTC. This encodes CASSYSPGPYEQYF.

The chain has TRBV3-1 and TRBJ1-2; D remains unclear. In germline, CDR1 is LGHDT, CDR2 YNNKEL (reference sequence). CDR3 length equals 14 residues. V lost 0 bases and J lost 4, with 9 bases in between. This CDR3 is CASSQDGQTYGYTF. CDR3 nucleotide sequence: TGTGCCAGCAGCCAAGATGGGCAAACCTATGGCTACACCTTC.

This clonotype appeared a few times. The V call is TRBV28, the J call TRBJ2-3, with a tentative D call TRBD2 (6 bases). CDR1 MDHEN and CDR2 SYDVKM come from the germline V gene. V was pared by 11 bases and J by 2 bases, with 14 bases between. The CDR3 length is 13 residues. CDR3 protein: CASWGVNTDTQYF. For the CDR3, the DNA is TGTGCCTCCTGGGGGGTCAACACAGATACGCAGTATTTT.

This chain uses TRBV12-3 or TRBV12-4 with TRBJ2-7, with 9 bases that match TRBD2. The J segment lost 0 bases and the V segment lost 8 bases, leaving 8 bases of the junction unmatched. The CDR3 runs to 15 residues. CDR3 DNA sequence: TGTGCCAGCGCAAAAGCGGGAGGCACCTCCTACGAGCAGTACTTC. Translating it yields CASAKAGGTSYEQYF.

This chain joins TRBV3-1 and TRBJ2-5; possible D gene TRBD1, 6 bases. Trimming took 5 bases from V and 11 from J, leaving 21 bases between them. Per the germline V gene, CDR1 is LGHDT and CDR2 is YNNKEL (reference sequence). CDR3 length: 14 amino acids. CDR3 amino acids: CASSFTGFPREQYF. CDR3 sequence (DNA): TGTGCCAGCAGCTTCACAGGGTTTCCTAGGGAGCAGTACTTC.

This clonotype turned up a few times. J is TRBJ2-5 and V is TRBV2; D gene unclear. The CDR3 length is 13 residues. The V end lost 4 bases, the J end lost 5 bases, and 11 bases lay between the germline ends. Germline V lookup: CDR1 SNHLY, CDR2 FYNNEI. This CDR3 is CASSVLGSETQYF. In DNA form, the CDR3 reads TGTGCCAGCAGTGTGTTGGGTAGTGAGACCCAGTACTTC.

This chain links TRBV7-9 with TRBJ2-2; D gene uncertain. The germline V gene has CDR1 SEHNR and CDR2 FQNEAQ (reference sequence). V lost 2 bases to trimming and J lost 4 bases, with 11 bases between them. This CDR3 contains 15 residues. CDR3 loop: CASSLSQTPTGELFF. The CDR3 DNA reads TGTGCCAGCAGCTTAAGCCAGACCCCCACCGGGGAGCTGTTTTTT.

This clonotype has only a few counts. The CDR3 bases are TGCAGTGTTAGGACCGGTTCGAGACACGAGCAGTACTTC. Protein sequence: CSVRTGSRHEQYF. V is TRBV20-1 and J is TRBJ2-7, with no clear D. The CDR3 runs 13 residues. CDR1 DFQATT and CDR2 SNEGSKA come from the germline V gene (reference sequence). The V end lost 7 bases, the J end lost 5 bases, and 18 bases lay between the germline ends.

Notes on this clonotype: Given a much more abundant clone one base away, this may be a read error. The chain is built from TRBV28 and TRBJ2-1; maybe TRBD1 (6 bases). This CDR3 comprises 12 residues. Germline values: CDR1 MDHEN, CDR2 SYDVKM. Here the CDR3 DNA reads TGTGCCGGCAGGGGCCCAGGGACGGAGCAGTTCTTC. It yields the protein CAGRGPGTEQFF.

This clonotype was detected a few times. The V call is TRBV12-3 or TRBV12-4, the J call TRBJ2-7; 9 nucleotides agree with TRBD1. V was clipped by 5 bases and J by 5 bases; unmatched bases: 7. This CDR3 comprises 14 residues. The chain's CDR3 is CASSPQGAGNEQYF. The CDR3 DNA is TGTGCCAGCAGTCCACAGGGGGCGGGAAACGAGCAGTACTTC.

The chain carries TRBV18 and TRBJ1-1; D unresolved. V shed 1 base and J shed 7 bases, with 10 bases lying between them. From germline, CDR1 is KGHSH and CDR2 LQKENI. CDR3 size: 13 residues. As DNA, the CDR3 is TGTGCCAGCTCACCACGAGAAGGGAGTGAAGCTTTCTTT. Residues: CASSPREGSEAFF. The full variable domain, completed using reference TRBV18 and TRBJ1-1, is NAGVMQNPRHLVRRRGQEARLRCSPMKGHSHVYWYRQLPEEGLKFMVYLQKENIIDESGMPKERFSAEFPKEGPSILRIQQVVRGDSAAYFCASSPREGSEAFFGQGTRLTVV.

This clonotype appeared a few times. J is TRBJ2-7 and V is TRBV7-2; 8 bases line up with TRBD2. Trimming cost V 6 bases and J 7 bases; bases outside gene matches: 11. The CDR3 consists of 14 residues. Germline-derived CDR1 and CDR2 are SGHTA and FQGNSA. In nucleotides, the CDR3 is TGTGCCAGCAGTTTTCCGGGACTAGGAAGGGAGCAGTACTTC. It specifies CASSFPGLGREQYF.

The chain joins TRBV2 to TRBJ2-5; D is possibly TRBD1 (7 bases). This CDR3 is 15 amino acids long. From germline, CDR1 is SNHLY and CDR2 FYNNEI. Trimming stripped 0 bases from V and 5 bases from J, with 13 bases between. The CDR3 reads CASSEAIQGRETQYF. CDR3 nucleotides: TGTGCCAGCAGTGAAGCTATACAGGGGAGGGAGACCCAGTACTTC.

This chain connects TRBV11-2 to TRBJ2-5; 10 bases are a match to TRBD2. With V trimmed by 5 bases and J by 5 bases, 8 bases remained unmatched. CDR1 is SGHAT and CDR2 is FQNNGV in the germline V gene. CDR3 length equals 15 residues. The CDR3 sequence: CASSPSSGSWETQYF. DNA of the CDR3: TGTGCCAGCAGCCCGTCTAGCGGGAGCTGGGAGACCCAGTACTTC.

This clonotype has just a few counts. The V call is TRBV10-3, the J call TRBJ2-3; 11 bases agree with TRBD2. CDR1 ENHRY and CDR2 SYGVKD come from the germline V gene. The CDR3 runs 15 residues. V lost 10 bases, J lost 2 bases, and 8 bases stayed unmatched. The DNA for the CDR3 is TGTGCCACCACTACTAGCGGGAGCCCCACAGATACGCAGTATTTT. Its translation is CATTTSGSPTDTQYF.